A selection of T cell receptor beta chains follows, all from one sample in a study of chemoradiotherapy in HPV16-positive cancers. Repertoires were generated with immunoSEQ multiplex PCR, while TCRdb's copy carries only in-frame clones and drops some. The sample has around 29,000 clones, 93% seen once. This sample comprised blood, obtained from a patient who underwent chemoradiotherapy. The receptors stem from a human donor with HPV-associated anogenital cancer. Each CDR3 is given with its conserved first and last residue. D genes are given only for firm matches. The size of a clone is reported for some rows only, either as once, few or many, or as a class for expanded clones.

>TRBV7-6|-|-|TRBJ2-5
CASSLALQETQYF
TGTGCCAGCAGCTTAGCGCTCCAAGAGACCCAGTACTTC
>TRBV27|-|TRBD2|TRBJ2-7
CASSRLGLAGRSSYEQYF
TGTGCCAGCAGTAGGCTAGGACTAGCGGGGAGGAGCTCCTACGAGCAGTACTTC
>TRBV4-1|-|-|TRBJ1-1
CASSQVRGGLSEAFF
TGCGCCAGCAGCCAAGTGCGGGGGGGGCTCTCTGAAGCTTTCTTT
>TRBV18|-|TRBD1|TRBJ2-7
CASSPGQGANEQYF
TGTGCCAGCTCACCGGGACAGGGGGCGAACGAGCAGTACTTC
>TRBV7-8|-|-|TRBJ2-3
CASSKEGSTDTQYF
TGTGCCAGCAGTAAAGAGGGCAGCACAGATACGCAGTATTTT
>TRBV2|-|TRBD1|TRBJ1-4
CASRATTGANEKLFF
TGTGCCAGCAGGGCCACTACAGGGGCGAATGAAAAACTGTTTTTT
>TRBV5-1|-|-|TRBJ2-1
CASSSTSPNEQFF
TGCGCCAGCAGCTCAACTAGCCCCAATGAGCAGTTCTTC
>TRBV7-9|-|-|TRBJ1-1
CASSTPQGLLNTEAFF
TGTGCCAGCAGCACGCCACAGGGCCTTTTGAACACTGAAGCTTTCTTT
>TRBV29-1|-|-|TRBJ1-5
CSVGGSGSNQPQHF
TGCAGCGTTGGTGGTTCGGGGAGCAATCAGCCCCAGCATTTT
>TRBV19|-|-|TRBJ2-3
CASSILGADTQYF
TGTGCCAGTAGTATTCTGGGAGCGGATACGCAGTATTTT
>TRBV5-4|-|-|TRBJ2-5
CASSFGTRFKETQYF
TGTGCCAGCAGCTTCGGCACTCGTTTTAAAGAGACCCAGTACTTC
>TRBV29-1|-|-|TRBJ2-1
CSATTGNEQFF
TGCAGCGCCACCACAGGGAATGAGCAGTTCTTC
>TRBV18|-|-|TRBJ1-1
CASSHSPGTLNTEAFF
TGTGCCAGCTCACACTCCCCCGGGACACTGAACACTGAAGCTTTCTTT
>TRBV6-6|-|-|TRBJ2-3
CAIALADTQYF
TGTGCCATCGCTTTAGCAGATACGCAGTATTTT
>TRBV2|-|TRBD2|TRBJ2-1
CASSYGLAGAWVEQFF
TGTGCCAGCAGCTATGGACTAGCCGGAGCCTGGGTTGAGCAGTTCTTC
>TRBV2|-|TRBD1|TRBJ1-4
CASRGTGTGTNEKLFF
TGTGCCAGCAGGGGGACAGGGACGGGGACTAATGAAAAACTGTTTTTT
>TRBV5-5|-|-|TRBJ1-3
CASSGPGPSSGNTIYF
TGTGCCAGCAGCGGTCCGGGCCCCAGCTCTGGAAACACCATATATTTT
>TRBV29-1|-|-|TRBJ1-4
CSVEEGNPEKLFF
TGCAGCGTTGAAGAAGGCAATCCCGAAAAACTGTTTTTT
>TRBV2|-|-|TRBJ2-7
CASAHLLSYEQYF
TGTGCCAGCGCCCATCTGTTAAGCTACGAGCAGTACTTC
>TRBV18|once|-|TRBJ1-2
CASSPPALDGYTF
TGTGCCAGCTCACCACCGGCTCTGGACGGCTACACCTTC
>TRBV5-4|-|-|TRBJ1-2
CASSRTGQLMNYGYTF
TGTGCCAGCAGCCGAACAGGGCAACTTATGAACTATGGCTACACCTTC
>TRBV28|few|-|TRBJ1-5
CASSLDGVINQPQHF
TGTGCCAGCAGTTTAGATGGGGTCATCAATCAGCCCCAGCATTTT
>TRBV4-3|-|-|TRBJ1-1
CASSQSLTGTNTEAFF
TGCGCCAGCAGCCAATCATTGACAGGAACCAACACTGAAGCTTTCTTT
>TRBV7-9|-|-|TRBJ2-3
CASSLASALGNF
TGTGCCAGCAGCTTAGCAAGCGCCCTAGGGAATTTT
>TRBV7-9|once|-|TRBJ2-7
CASTKDGTRYEQYF
TGTGCCAGCACCAAGGACGGGACACGCTACGAGCAGTACTTC
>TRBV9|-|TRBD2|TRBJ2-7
CASSPQQGGSGGKYEQYF
TGTGCCAGCAGCCCCCAGCAGGGGGGTAGCGGGGGGAAGTACGAGCAGTACTTC
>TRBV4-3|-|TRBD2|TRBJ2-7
CASSQEPGLAEPYEQYF
TGCGCCAGCAGCCAAGAGCCGGGACTAGCGGAACCCTACGAGCAGTACTTC
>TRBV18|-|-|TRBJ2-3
CASSPPDYRGGPDTQYF
TGTGCCAGCTCACCACCGGATTACAGGGGAGGACCAGATACGCAGTATTTT